The 30 T cell receptor beta chains listed next were all sequenced from one sample in a study of T-cell reconstitution after alpha-beta-depleted transplantation in children. As it was prepared, the TCRbeta library received unique molecular identifiers. TCRdb re-analysed the PCR reads in MiXCR, keeping a single row per CDR3 protein. Of some 490,000 distinct CDR3 sequences listed, 9.5% to 15% are singletons. The material sequenced was PBMCs from the stem cell graft donor, taken from the stem cell graft. These receptor sequences come from a human donor who donated a stem cell graft to a child with combined immunodeficiency.

In its sample, this clonotype was seen many times. V gene TRBV6-4 combines with J gene TRBJ2-1, with TRBD2 matching over 8 bases. CDR3 size: 17 residues. Germline CDR1 MRHNA, CDR2 SNTAGT. The junction had 15 bases not matched to a gene; V was cut back by 5 bases and J by 6 bases. This CDR3 is CASSPQAPGGLRNEQFF. The CDR3 DNA follows: TGTGCCAGCAGTCCCCAAGCTCCGGGGGGGTTACGCAATGAGCAGTTCTTC.

The gene calls are TRBV20-1 and TRBJ2-7; 10 bases are a match to TRBD2. Germline lookup yields CDR1 DFQATT and CDR2 SNEGSKA (reference sequence). This CDR3 has 14 residues. The junction had 7 bases not matched to a gene; V was cut back by 6 bases and J by 2 bases. In nucleotides, the CDR3 is TGCAGTGCCCAGAGGACTAGCGGTCCCTACGAGCAGTACTTC. Amino acids: CSAQRTSGPYEQYF.

There are many counts of this clonotype. The J gene is TRBJ2-1, the V gene TRBV5-5; 9 bases line up with TRBD1. The CDR3 contains 15 residues. The V segment lost 4 bases and the J segment 5 bases; nucleotides outside the gene matches: 7. Germline V gene data show CDR1 as SGHKS and CDR2 as YYEKEE (reference sequence). The CDR3 spells CASSPWRQGDNEQFF. The CDR3 nucleotides read TGTGCCAGCAGCCCCTGGCGACAGGGGGACAATGAGCAGTTCTTC.

This clonotype showed up just a few times. J is TRBJ1-1 and V is TRBV7-2, with D perhaps TRBD1 (6 bases). The germline V gene encodes CDR1 SGHTA and CDR2 FQGNSA. The CDR3 extends over 14 amino acids. The germline V and J ends were trimmed by 5 bases and 4 bases, with 14 bases remaining between them. The CDR3, as DNA: TGTGCCAGCAGCATACAGGGATCGATCACTGAAGCTTTCTTT. Protein sequence: CASSIQGSITEAFF.

This clonotype was observed many times. The rearrangement links TRBV7-2 to TRBJ2-2; D gene unclear. Trimming removed 4 bases from V and 6 bases from J, with 9 bases in between. From germline, CDR1 is SGHTA and CDR2 FQGNSA. CDR3 length equals 13 residues. CDR3 sequence reads: CASSSNQPGELFF. The CDR3, as DNA: TGTGCCAGCAGCTCGAACCAACCCGGGGAGCTGTTTTTT.

This clonotype was counted ten times or more. The chain employs TRBV24-1 and TRBJ2-2; no clear D. The CDR3 runs 14 residues. Trimming took 7 bases from V and 2 from J, leaving 10 bases between them. Per germline, CDR1 KGHDR and CDR2 SFDVKD. The CDR3 DNA follows: TGTGCCACCAGCGCCAGGTCTAACACCGGGGAGCTGTTTTTT. As protein: CATSARSNTGELFF.

The chain has TRBV7-8 and TRBJ1-2; weak D call: TRBD1 (5 bases). CDR3 size: 15 residues. V dropped 1 base and J dropped 7 bases, with 16 bases sitting between them. The germline V gene has CDR1 SGHVS and CDR2 FQNEAQ. DNA for the CDR3: TGTGCCAGCAGCTTAGTCGTGGACATGGTGGGTGGCTACACCTTC. Protein sequence: CASSLVVDMVGGYTF.

This clonotype appeared many times. The chain recombines TRBV12-3 or TRBV12-4 with TRBJ2-3, with D perhaps TRBD1 or TRBD2 (5 bases each). Trimming took off 5 bases at V and 1 base at J, with 13 bases between the two ends. This CDR3 has 15 residues. CDR3: CASSRDPLRTDTQYF. CDR3 sequence (DNA): TGTGCCAGCAGTCGGGACCCTCTACGCACAGATACGCAGTATTTT.

The chain links TRBV6-2 or TRBV6-3 to TRBJ2-1; D may be TRBD2 (6 bases). The CDR3 sequence is 20 residues long. Germline V gene sequence: CDR1 MNHEY, CDR2 SVGEGT. The V end was cut by 5 bases, the J end by 1 base, with 27 bases between. The CDR3: CASSPRGSGPFRRSYNEQFF. CDR3 in DNA: TGTGCCAGCAGTCCCCGAGGCAGCGGGCCGTTTAGAAGGTCCTACAATGAGCAGTTCTTC.

This chain uses TRBV6-1 with TRBJ1-2; a weak D match, TRBD1 (6 bases). CDR1 and CDR2 from the germline V gene are MNHNS and SASEGT. The CDR3 runs 15 residues. The V gene lost 3 bases and the J gene lost 4 bases, with 15 bases spanning the gap. The CDR3 bases are TGTGCCAGCAGTGAGACGACAGGTTCAGTCTATGGCTACACCTTC. It encodes CASSETTGSVYGYTF.

This clonotype has a count of ten or more. The chain uses TRBV7-2 and TRBJ2-5, with 10 bases fitting TRBD2. V lost 1 base, J lost 4 bases, and 9 bases stayed unmatched. Looked up from germline, CDR1 is SGHTA and CDR2 is FQGNSA. This CDR3 spans 17 amino acids. CDR3: CASSLGTSGPLVETQYF. The CDR3 coding sequence is TGTGCCAGCAGCTTAGGGACTAGCGGTCCCTTGGTAGAGACCCAGTACTTC.

This clonotype was detected a few times. The chain links TRBV12-3 or TRBV12-4 to TRBJ1-6, with TRBD1 matching 8 bases. This CDR3 comprises 15 residues. V lost 3 bases, J lost 7 bases, and 5 bases stayed unmatched. The CDR3 loop is CASSFETGGNSPLHF. CDR3 DNA: TGTGCCAGCAGTTTTGAAACAGGGGGAAATTCACCCCTCCACTTT.

The chain recombines TRBV6-1 with TRBJ2-7; D is unclear. The germline V gene encodes CDR1 MNHNS and CDR2 SASEGT. The CDR3 contains 12 residues. The V gene lost 4 bases and the J gene lost 0 bases, with 4 bases spanning the gap. This chain's CDR3 is CASSGNSYEQYF. In DNA form, the CDR3 reads TGTGCCAGCAGTGGAAACTCCTACGAGCAGTACTTC.

This clonotype has more than one count but fewer than ten. V gene TRBV2 combines with J gene TRBJ1-5; D is undetermined. Trimming took off 0 bases at V and 10 bases at J, with 10 bases between the two ends. CDR1 and CDR2 from the germline V gene are SNHLY and FYNNEI. The CDR3 covers 13 residues. CDR3 bases: TGTGCCAGCAGTGAAGCCTATACTCGTCCCCAGCATTTT. This sequence encodes CASSEAYTRPQHF.

J is TRBJ2-7 and V is TRBV29-1; 8 nucleotides agree with TRBD1. V shed 3 bases and J 5 bases; nucleotides not matched to a gene: 12. This CDR3 contains 15 residues. Germline CDR1 SQVTM, CDR2 ANQGSEA. The CDR3 DNA follows: TGCAGCGTTGAGAGGCTTTCGGGACAGGTCGACGAGCAGTACTTC. It specifies CSVERLSGQVDEQYF.

This clonotype has more than one count but fewer than ten. J is TRBJ2-2 and V is TRBV20-1; D remains ambiguous. CDR1 is DFQATT and CDR2 is SNEGSKA in the germline V gene (reference sequence). The CDR3 sequence is 13 residues long. V was clipped by 0 bases and J by 1 base, with 3 bases between them. CDR3 in DNA: TGCAGTGCTAGAGATGGGAACACCGGGGAGCTGTTTTTT. Protein product: CSARDGNTGELFF.

This clonotype is medium-sized by share. The chain couples TRBV5-1 to TRBJ2-2; D unresolved. CDR3 size: 14 residues. Trimming shortened V by 3 bases and J by 3 bases, and 9 bases separated the two germline ends. CDR1 and CDR2 (germline): SGHRS, YFSETQ. The CDR3 nucleotides are TGCGCCAGCAGCTCGTCCCTGGACACCGGGGAGCTGTTTTTT. Protein product: CASSSSLDTGELFF.

The chain joins TRBV15 to TRBJ2-1; 9 bases are shared with TRBD2. CDR3 length: 16 amino acids. Per germline, CDR1 LNHNV and CDR2 YYDKDF (reference sequence). J was trimmed by 7 bases and V by 5 bases; bases with no gene match: 12. The chain's CDR3 is CATSGNSGGPFNEQFF. In DNA, the CDR3 is TGTGCCACCAGCGGAAATAGCGGGGGCCCTTTTAATGAGCAGTTCTTC.

Ten or more counts support this clonotype. The chain carries TRBV12-3 or TRBV12-4 and TRBJ2-2; no clear D gene. Between the trimmed V and J ends, which lost 8 bases and 2 bases, there was a span of 3 bases. There are 11 residues in the CDR3. CDR3 sequence reads: CASCNTGELFF. The CDR3 DNA follows: TGTGCCAGCTGTAACACCGGGGAGCTGTTTTTT.

This clonotype occurred many times. The J gene is TRBJ1-2, the V gene TRBV20-1, with D possibly being TRBD1 (6 bases). Trimming pared 3 bases from V and 6 bases from J, leaving 8 bases between. This CDR3 contains 11 residues. Germline V gene lookup returns CDR1 DFQATT and CDR2 SNEGSKA (reference sequence). The CDR3: CSARGGDGYTF. The CDR3 DNA follows: TGCAGTGCTAGGGGGGGCGATGGCTACACCTTC.

This clonotype was observed a handful of times. The chain joins TRBV18 to TRBJ2-7; 9 bases are shared with TRBD2. The V gene's germline CDR1 is KGHSH and CDR2 LQKENI. The CDR3 consists of 15 residues. Trimming took 3 bases from V and 2 from J; bases not matched to a gene: 5. CDR3 in amino acids: CASSPVSSGTYEQYF. The CDR3 nucleotides read TGTGCCAGCTCACCTGTTTCTAGCGGGACCTACGAGCAGTACTTC.

This clonotype was seen ten or more times. The rearrangement uses TRBV12-3 or TRBV12-4 and TRBJ2-1; 15 positions match TRBD2. V lost 6 bases to trimming and J lost 10 bases; unmatched junction nucleotides: 4. The CDR3 sequence is 14 residues long. CDR3 DNA: TGTGCCAGCAGAGGACTAGCGGGAGGGGACGAGCAGTTCTTC. Protein product: CASRGLAGGDEQFF.

This clonotype showed up many times. The chain recombines TRBV3-1 with TRBJ1-5; D gene unclear. Trimming took 4 bases from V and 2 from J, leaving 12 bases between them. Germline V gene data show CDR1 as LGHDT and CDR2 as YNNKEL (reference sequence). The CDR3 length is 15 residues. In nucleotides, the CDR3 is TGTGCCAGCAGCCCCGGCCCCGGGGGCAATCAGCCCCAGCATTTT. It translates to CASSPGPGGNQPQHF.

The chain has TRBV20-1 and TRBJ2-1, with TRBD1 identical over 8 bases. There are 13 residues in the CDR3. V lost 2 bases, J lost 9 bases, and 6 bases stayed unmatched. The germline V gene has CDR1 DFQATT and CDR2 SNEGSKA (reference sequence). CDR3 region: CSARPRTGFEQFF. The CDR3 DNA is TGCAGTGCTAGACCTAGGACAGGGTTTGAGCAGTTCTTC.

This chain uses TRBV7-9 with TRBJ2-5, with D maybe TRBD2 (5 bases). From germline, CDR1 is SEHNR and CDR2 FQNEAQ (reference sequence). This CDR3 is built from 13 residues. V gave up 5 bases and J gave up 7 bases, with 14 bases separating them. CDR3: CASSPAEGGTQYF. CDR3 sequence (DNA): TGTGCCAGCAGCCCCGCAGAGGGTGGGACCCAGTACTTC.

For this clonotype: A junction boundary mismatches the germline segment, possibly from a read error. The DNA of the CDR3 is TGCGCCGGCAGCTTGGCATCTAGCGCGAGCACAGATACGCAGTATTTT. Amino acids: CAGSLASSASTDTQYF. The gene calls are TRBV5-1 and TRBJ2-3; tentatively, D is TRBD2 (6 bases). This CDR3 is built from 16 residues. Germline V lookup: CDR1 SGHRS, CDR2 YFSETQ. The full variable domain, with the rest looked up from reference TRBV5-1 and TRBJ2-3, is KAGVTQTPRYLIKTRGQQVTLSCSPISGHRSVSWYQQTPGQGLQFLFEYFSETQRNKGNFPGRFSGRQFSNSRSEMNVSTLELGDSALYLCAGSLASSASTDTQYFGPGTRLTVL.

The V gene is TRBV6-4, the J gene TRBJ2-1; 9 bases are a match to TRBD1. The junction had 14 bases not matched to a gene; V was cut back by 6 bases and J by 5 bases. This CDR3 is built from 17 residues. The germline gives CDR1 MRHNA, CDR2 SNTAGT. The DNA for the CDR3 is TGTGCCAGCAGCAACAGAATCCCGGGACAGGGCCACAATGAGCAGTTCTTC. Translation: CASSNRIPGQGHNEQFF.

This clonotype appeared many times. This chain connects TRBV7-2 to TRBJ2-3, with unresolved D. Trimming cost V 5 bases and J 2 bases, with 14 bases left between them. The CDR3 length is 15 residues. The germline gives CDR1 SGHTA, CDR2 FQGNSA. CDR3 nucleotides: TGTGCCAGCAGCCCAGTGGCGGATCACACAGATACGCAGTATTTT. Translated, it gives CASSPVADHTDTQYF.

This clonotype was observed at least ten times. V gene TRBV9 combines with J gene TRBJ2-3, with 14 bases identical to TRBD2. Germline lookup yields CDR1 SGDLS and CDR2 YYNGEE. The CDR3 is 18 amino acids. V dropped 4 bases and J dropped 4; count of bases not matched to a gene: 11. The CDR3 sequence: CASSPRLAGGPSADTQYF. The CDR3 coding sequence is TGTGCCAGCAGCCCGAGACTAGCGGGAGGGCCTTCGGCAGATACGCAGTATTTT.

CDR3 loop: CASSPSPGQTTDTQYF. CDR3 in DNA: TGTGCCAGCTCACCATCACCGGGACAGACCACAGATACGCAGTATTTT. This chain joins TRBV18 and TRBJ2-3; 7 nucleotides match TRBD1. The CDR3 runs 16 residues. The trim removed 2 bases at V and 2 bases at J, leaving 7 bases unmatched. The germline gives CDR1 KGHSH, CDR2 LQKENI.